This passage covers 26 T cell receptor beta chains from one sample sequenced in a study of T-cell reconstitution after alpha-beta-depleted transplantation in children (dated by TCRdb to the mid-2010s). Library creation used PCR. The sequencer listed for this sample is Illumina HiSeq 2500. TCR library preparation used molecular barcoding, with unique molecular identifiers applied to normalize quantification of the TCRbeta repertoire. TCRdb reanalyzed the raw reads on its own, using fastp at Q25 for trimming and MiXCR for clone calling, and kept in-frame beta chains. Entries are consolidated by CDR3 protein sequence, retaining the most common genes and DNA. The sample yields a few hundred thousand distinct CDR3 sequences; roughly 43% were counted once. 27% of the sample goes to the ten largest clones. In light of the paper, this sample's treatment or condition label describes: allogeneic hematopoietic cell transplantation with graft depleted of TCRalphabeta T cells and CD19 B cells.

The material was PBMCs, obtained before TCRalphabeta/CD19-depleted stem cell transplant. The receptor set was obtained from a girl aged 2 to 10 with aplastic anemia, due to receive a stem cell transplant.

This clonotype was recorded a few times. The chain carries TRBV6-1 and TRBJ1-5, with D possibly being TRBD1 (5 bases). Trimming cost V 10 bases and J 6 bases, with 16 bases left between them. Germline V gene lookup returns CDR1 MNHNS and CDR2 SASEGT. The CDR3 has 13 amino acids. CDR3 residues: CANVEQVGQPQHF. CDR3 in DNA: TGTGCCAACGTTGAACAGGTTGGTCAGCCCCAGCATTTT.

In regard to this clonotype: With a much larger clone just one base away, this may be a read error. The chain recombines TRBV20-1 with TRBJ2-2; TRBD2 aligns across 11 bases. The CDR3 loop spans 15 amino acids. From germline, CDR1 is DFQATT and CDR2 SNEGSKA (reference sequence). The CDR3 bases are TGCAGTGCAGAGGCTAGCGGGAGGCGGAACGGGGATCTGTTTTTT. Amino acids: CSAEASGRRNGDLFF.

This clonotype was counted ten times or more. The genes are TRBV4-1 and TRBJ2-7; D is uncertain. The CDR3 is 15 amino acids. Trimming cost V 1 base and J 0 bases, with 10 bases left between them. Germline values: CDR1 MGHRA, CDR2 YSYEKL. The CDR3 DNA reads as TGCGCCAGCAGCCAAGGGGCGGCGAGCTCCTACGAGCAGTACTTC. Translation: CASSQGAASSYEQYF.

The genes are TRBV12-3 or TRBV12-4 and TRBJ2-7, with a weak D call TRBD2 (5 bases). This CDR3 is 12 amino acids long. Trimming removed 6 bases at V and 9 bases at J, with 15 bases between. CDR3 sequence (DNA): TGTGCCAGCAGCCCTGGGAGACGCGGGCAGTACTTC. It yields the protein CASSPGRRGQYF.

This clonotype was recorded at least ten times. The J gene is TRBJ1-5, the V gene TRBV20-1; possible D gene TRBD1, 6 bases. Trimming stripped 4 bases from V and 3 bases from J, with 13 bases between. The CDR3 contains 14 residues. CDR1 is DFQATT, CDR2 SNEGSKA, per germline (reference sequence). CDR3 coding DNA: TGCAGTGCTATAAGTGGACAGCACAATCAGCCCCAGCATTTT. Translating gives CSAISGQHNQPQHF.

The rearrangement links TRBV20-1 to TRBJ1-1; D call uncertain. Germline V lookup: CDR1 DFQATT, CDR2 SNEGSKA (reference sequence). The CDR3 totals 15 residues. Trimming pared 0 bases from V and 3 bases from J, leaving 14 bases between. CDR3 sequence: CSARDERQPYTEAFF. CDR3 DNA: TGCAGTGCTAGAGATGAACGGCAGCCCTACACTGAAGCTTTCTTT.

This clonotype came up once. A read error may produce the germline difference seen at one junction end. The chain links TRBV2 to TRBJ2-1; 8 bases map to TRBD1. Germline CDR1 reads SNHLY; CDR2 reads FYNNEI. CDR3 length: 18 residues. CDR3 sequence reads: CACSLRSRWTGRQGEQFF. In DNA form, the CDR3 reads TGTGCCTGCAGTTTACGTTCCAGGTGGACAGGGCGCCAAGGTGAGCAGTTCTTC.

This rearrangement joins TRBV27 to TRBJ2-7; TRBD1 matches at 7 bases. J gave up 0 bases and V 5 bases, and 13 bases lay outside the gene matches. This CDR3 spans 17 amino acids. Germline CDR1 MNHEY, CDR2 SMNVEV (reference sequence). CDR3 bases: TGTGCCAGCAGTCTTATTCCCCCCAGGGGGAGCTCCTACGAGCAGTACTTC. As protein: CASSLIPPRGSSYEQYF.

This chain's CDR3 is CASGDRRGYTF. The CDR3 DNA reads TGCGCCAGCGGGGACAGGCGTGGCTACACCTTC. This rearrangement joins TRBV5-1 to TRBJ1-2; 8 nucleotides align to TRBD1. Germline V gene data show CDR1 as SGHRS and CDR2 as YFSETQ. V lost 7 bases and J lost 7; bases outside the gene matches: 3. This CDR3 contains 11 residues.

The rearrangement uses TRBV28 and TRBJ2-7, with D hard to call. This CDR3 is built from 15 residues. V was pared by 4 bases and J by 3 bases, with 16 bases between. Per the germline V gene, CDR1 is MDHEN and CDR2 is SYDVKM. CDR3 amino acids: CASSSPRKILYEQYF. As DNA, the CDR3 is TGTGCCAGCAGTTCCCCTCGGAAAATCCTCTACGAGCAGTACTTC.

This clonotype showed up just a few times. V gene TRBV5-4 combines with J gene TRBJ2-4, with 16 nucleotides matching TRBD2. The CDR3 is 17 amino acids. Germline values: CDR1 SGHNT, CDR2 YYREEE (reference sequence). With V trimmed by 4 bases and J by 4 bases, 5 bases remained unmatched. CDR3: CASSAGTSGRAKNIQYF. In nucleotides, the CDR3 is TGTGCCAGCAGCGCCGGGACTAGCGGGAGGGCTAAAAACATTCAGTACTTC.

This clonotype was recorded many times. Relative to the germline gene, one junction end is altered; a read error may explain this. The V gene is TRBV5-1, the J gene TRBJ2-3; 8 bases fit TRBD2. This CDR3 contains 15 residues. Looked up from germline, CDR1 is SGHRS and CDR2 is YFSETQ. The CDR3 protein is CASSLVGTRTDTQYF. CDR3 bases: TGTGCCAGCAGCTTAGTAGGGACTAGAACCGATACGCAGTATTTT.

V gene TRBV20-1 combines with J gene TRBJ2-5; D gene ambiguous. V shed 0 bases and J shed 1 base, with 18 bases lying between them. The CDR3 length is 17 residues. Germline CDR1 and CDR2: DFQATT and SNEGSKA (reference sequence). CDR3 residues: CSARDEGRRTPQETQYF. DNA for the CDR3: TGCAGTGCTAGAGACGAAGGACGGCGGACGCCCCAAGAGACCCAGTACTTC.

The chain has TRBV7-8 and TRBJ2-1; 10 bases fit TRBD2. V shed 0 bases and J 9 bases; nucleotides not matched to a gene: 2. The CDR3 has 14 amino acids. CDR1 and CDR2 (germline): SGHVS, FQNEAQ. CDR3 protein: CASSLARTSGEQFF. The CDR3 DNA sequence: TGTGCCAGCAGCTTAGCACGGACTAGCGGTGAGCAGTTCTTC. The full variable domain, rest sourced from reference TRBV7-8 and TRBJ2-1, is GAGVSQSPRYKVAKRGQDVALRCDPISGHVSLFWYQQALGQGPEFLTYFQNEAQLDKSGLPSDRFFAERPEGSVSTLKIQRTQQEDSAVYLCASSLARTSGEQFFGPGTRLTVL.

The table lists this clonotype with a few counts. The CDR3 ends on some other residue instead of the conserved phenylalanine or tryptophan, so this is likely a read error. The DNA is left out, because the CDR3 cannot be placed on it with certainty; the CDR3 is given as TCRdb lists it. The CDR3 region is CASSLLSTAYY. The gene calls are TRBV28 and TRBJ1-2; the table's D call of TRBD1 was not tested on the DNA. Germline V gene data show CDR1 as MDHEN and CDR2 as SYDVKM. The CDR3 extends over 11 residues, inclusive of both ends.

This clonotype was recorded a few times. The rearrangement links TRBV20-1 to TRBJ1-3, with D hard to call. V was shortened by 0 bases and J by 10 bases, with 7 bases between the two germline ends. This CDR3 comprises 11 residues. CDR1 and CDR2 from the germline V gene are DFQATT and SNEGSKA (reference sequence). The CDR3 DNA reads TGCAGTGCTAGAGATCAATGGACCATATATTTT. It is translated as CSARDQWTIYF.

The chain uses TRBV20-1 and TRBJ1-5; perhaps TRBD1 as D (5 bases). The CDR3 loop spans 15 amino acids. Trimming removed 3 bases at V and 0 bases at J, with 12 bases between. Germline V lookup: CDR1 DFQATT, CDR2 SNEGSKA (reference sequence). The CDR3 sequence is CSARSGGNSNQPQHF. CDR3 nucleotides: TGCAGTGCTAGGTCCGGGGGGAATAGCAATCAGCCCCAGCATTTT.

The CDR3 bases are TGCGCCAGCAGCTTGGCGGAAAGGGCAAACACCGGGGAGCTGTTTTTT. Translating gives CASSLAERANTGELFF. V and J are TRBV5-1 and TRBJ2-2; no reliable D call. The CDR3 loop spans 16 amino acids. Germline V gene data show CDR1 as SGHRS and CDR2 as YFSETQ. Trimming took 0 bases from V and 2 from J, leaving 11 bases between them.

The chain employs TRBV4-3 and TRBJ2-7; TRBD2 agrees at 7 bases. CDR1 LGHNA and CDR2 YSLEER come from the germline V gene. There are 15 residues in the CDR3. J was trimmed by 4 bases and V by 4 bases; bases with no gene match: 10. The CDR3 sequence is CASSPQRGGLYEQYF. CDR3 sequence (DNA): TGCGCCAGCAGCCCACAGCGGGGAGGTCTGTACGAGCAGTACTTC.

The chain joins TRBV15 to TRBJ2-7; 11 bases line up with TRBD1. This CDR3 has 16 residues. Trimming took 1 base from V and 6 from J; bases not matched to a gene: 8. CDR1 and CDR2 (germline): LNHNV, YYDKDF (reference sequence). CDR3 in amino acids: CATSRAQTGQGGEQYF. The DNA of the CDR3 is TGTGCCACCAGCAGAGCCCAGACGGGACAGGGGGGCGAGCAGTACTTC.

This clonotype was found a few times. The chain uses TRBV19 and TRBJ1-1; 9 nucleotides agree with TRBD1. Trimming took 7 bases from V and 4 from J; bases not matched to a gene: 7. The length of the CDR3 is 14 residues. Germline V gene lookup returns CDR1 LNHDA and CDR2 SQIVND (reference sequence). In DNA, the CDR3 is TGTGCCAGTATAGAACAGGGGGCTACCACTGAAGCTTTCTTT. This translates into CASIEQGATTEAFF.

This clonotype was picked up many times. V usage is TRBV10-3 and J usage is TRBJ2-5, with 7 bases fitting TRBD1. Looked up from germline, CDR1 is ENHRY and CDR2 is SYGVKD. This CDR3 contains 13 residues. V dropped 6 bases and J dropped 2; count of bases not matched to a gene: 3. The DNA of the CDR3 is TGTGCCATCAGCGGACAGGCACAAGAGACCCAGTACTTC. Residues: CAISGQAQETQYF.

This clonotype occurred once. The CDR3 DNA reads TGCGCCAGCAGCTTGGAGGTCGGAACCTACGAGCAGTACTTC. The encoded protein is CASSLEVGTYEQYF. V and J are TRBV5-1 and TRBJ2-7; D not certain. V gave up 0 bases and J gave up 2 bases, with 9 bases separating them. CDR1 SGHRS and CDR2 YFSETQ come from the germline V gene. The CDR3 runs 14 residues.

In its sample, this clonotype was seen many times. The genes are TRBV2 and TRBJ2-1, with 8 bases identical to TRBD1. After removal of 6 bases from V and 7 bases from J, the junction contained 8 bases not matched to a gene. The CDR3 extends over 14 amino acids. The germline V gene has CDR1 SNHLY and CDR2 FYNNEI. The CDR3, as DNA: TGTGCCAGCAGATTCCAGGGGGCGAGGAATGAGCAGTTCTTC. Protein product: CASRFQGARNEQFF.

The V call is TRBV9, the J call TRBJ2-3; TRBD2 matches 10 bases. Unmatched junction bases numbered 10, after V lost 7 bases and J lost 2 bases. Germline-derived CDR1 and CDR2 are SGDLS and YYNGEE. This CDR3 has 16 residues. CDR3 bases: TGTGCCAGCTCTGCTAGCGGGAGTTTTTACACAGATACGCAGTATTTT. Translated, it gives CASSASGSFYTDTQYF.

This clonotype showed up just once. The chain uses TRBV20-1 and TRBJ1-1; D is possibly TRBD1 (5 bases). With 1 base removed from V and 8 bases from J, the gap between germline ends came to 8 bases. The CDR3 loop spans 11 amino acids. CDR1 and CDR2 (germline): DFQATT, SNEGSKA (reference sequence). The CDR3 nucleotides read TGCAGTGCTAGAGGGGACGTAGAAGCTTTCTTT. Its translation: CSARGDVEAFF.